This T cell receptor (beta chain) was sequenced in a study of CD8+ T cells in alopecia areata. Between the trimmed V and J ends, which lost 5 bases and 2 bases, there was a span of 14 bases. Germline values: CDR1 MNHEY, CDR2 SMNVEV (reference sequence). The CDR3 covers 15 residues. Remarks on this clone: The antigen is not known.

Study-wide results and caveats: Affected lesional scalp, above all in alopecia totalis/universalis, was more clonal than normal scalp.

Regarding treatment: oral pan-JAK inhibitor, 5-10 mg twice daily. In each case, RNA was isolated and then reverse transcribed into cDNA as the sequencing template. Data came from immunoSEQ multiplex PCR; TCRdb stores just in-frame clones and leaves some out. The data show about 99,000 clones, approximately 84% seen once. The V and J genes are TRBV27 and TRBJ2-3, with D maybe TRBD1 (5 bases). Sample: CD8+ T cells sorted from blood, taken around week 30, from a patient treated with tofacitinib. The origin of this receptor is a human donor with alopecia areata. The CDR3 DNA reads as TGTGCCAGCAGTGTCAGGGTTTTGGACACAGATACGCAGTATTTT. Protein sequence: CASSVRVLDTDTQYF.